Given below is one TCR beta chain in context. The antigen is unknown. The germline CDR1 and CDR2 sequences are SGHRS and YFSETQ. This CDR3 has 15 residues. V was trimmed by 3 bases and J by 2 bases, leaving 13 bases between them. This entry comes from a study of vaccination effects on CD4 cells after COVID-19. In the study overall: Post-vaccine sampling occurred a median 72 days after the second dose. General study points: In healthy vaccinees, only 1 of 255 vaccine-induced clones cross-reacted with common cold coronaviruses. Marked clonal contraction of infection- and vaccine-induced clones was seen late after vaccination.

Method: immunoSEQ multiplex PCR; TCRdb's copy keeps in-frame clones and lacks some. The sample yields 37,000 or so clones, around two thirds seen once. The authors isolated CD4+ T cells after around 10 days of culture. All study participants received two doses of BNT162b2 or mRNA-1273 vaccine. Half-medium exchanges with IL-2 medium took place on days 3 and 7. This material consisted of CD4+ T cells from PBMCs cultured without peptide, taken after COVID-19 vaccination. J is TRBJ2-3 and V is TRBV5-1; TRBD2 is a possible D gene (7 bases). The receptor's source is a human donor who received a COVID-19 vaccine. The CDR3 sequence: CASSSRGGPTDTQYF. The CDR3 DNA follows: TGCGCCAGCAGCTCCCGCGGGGGCCCCACAGATACGCAGTATTTT.